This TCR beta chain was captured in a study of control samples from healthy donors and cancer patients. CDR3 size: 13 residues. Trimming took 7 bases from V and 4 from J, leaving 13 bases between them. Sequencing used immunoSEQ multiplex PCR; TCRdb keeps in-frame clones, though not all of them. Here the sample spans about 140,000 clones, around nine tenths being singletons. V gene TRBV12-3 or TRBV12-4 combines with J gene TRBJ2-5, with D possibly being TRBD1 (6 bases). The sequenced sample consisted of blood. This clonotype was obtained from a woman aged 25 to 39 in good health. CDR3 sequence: CASTTGLGETQYF. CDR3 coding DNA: TGTGCCAGCACCACAGGGTTAGGAGAGACCCAGTACTTC.